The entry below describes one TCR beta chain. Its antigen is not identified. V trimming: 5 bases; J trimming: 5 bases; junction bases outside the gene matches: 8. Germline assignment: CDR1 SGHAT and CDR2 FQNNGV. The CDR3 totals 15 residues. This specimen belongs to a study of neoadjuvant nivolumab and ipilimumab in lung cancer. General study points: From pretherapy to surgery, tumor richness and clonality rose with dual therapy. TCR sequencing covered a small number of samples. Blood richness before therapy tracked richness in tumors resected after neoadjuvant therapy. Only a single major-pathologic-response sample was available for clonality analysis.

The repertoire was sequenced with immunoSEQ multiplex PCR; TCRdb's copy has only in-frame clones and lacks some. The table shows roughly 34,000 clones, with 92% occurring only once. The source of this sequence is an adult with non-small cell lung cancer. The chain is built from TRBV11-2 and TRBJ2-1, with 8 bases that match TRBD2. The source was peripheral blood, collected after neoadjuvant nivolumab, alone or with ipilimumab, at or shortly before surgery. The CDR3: CASSRRGAGDNEQFF. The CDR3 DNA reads TGTGCCAGCAGCCGACGGGGAGCGGGAGACAATGAGCAGTTCTTC.